The 7 T cell receptor beta chains reported below all come from one sample, sequenced in a study of T cells in women clearing cervical HPV infection (dated by TCRdb to 2017 to 2018). Library preparation was by the immunoSEQ multiplex PCR assay. TCRdb retrieved this table from immuneACCESS and kept in-frame rearrangements only. Not all clones are present; in checked studies, unresolved V genes account for under half, and no reason is known for the remainder. The sample's records list approximately 35,000 clones. The top ten clones comprise roughly 3.5% of the sample. Sequencing was done on a sample of blood buffy coat. All receptors derive from a woman between 18 and 70 years old with a cervical HPV16 infection that either progressed to CIN3+ or cleared (not recorded which).

Concerning this clone: The CDR3 end falls 3 residues outside the read, so it is completed with the germline J gene. The chain couples TRBV20-1 to TRBJ1-2, with D perhaps matching TRBD1 (6 bases). Germline lookup yields CDR1 DFQATT and CDR2 SNEGSKA (reference sequence). The CDR3 contains 12 residues. CDR3 loop: CSARGTEWSYTF. The CDR3 bases that were read are TGCAGTGCTAGAGGGACAGAATGGAGC.

In the case of this clone: The CDR3 end is not reached by the read, which stops 3 residues before it; the germline J gene fills it in. The rearrangement uses TRBV6-4 and TRBJ2-2, with D perhaps matching TRBD1 (5 bases). There are 16 residues in the CDR3. Trimming took off 0 bases at V and 2 bases at J, with 10 bases between the two ends. The germline CDR1 and CDR2 sequences are MRHNA and SNTAGT. The CDR3 DNA, read in part, is TGTGCCAGCAGTGACTCGAGCCAGGGTAACACCGGGGAG. It translates to CASSDSSQGNTGE. The entire CDR3 protein is CASSDSSQGNTGELFF.

In the case of this clone: The missing CDR3 end, 3 residues past where the read stops, is filled in from the germline J gene. The V and J genes are TRBV5-5 and TRBJ2-7, with 9 bases lining up with TRBD1. The CDR3 extends over 14 amino acids. The V gene end was trimmed by 2 bases and the J gene end by 3 bases; junction bases not matched to a gene: 3. The germline V gene has CDR1 SGHKS and CDR2 YYEKEE (reference sequence). CDR3 DNA (partial): TGTGCCAGCAGCTTCCCGGGACAGGGCTACGAG. Translated: CASSFPGQGYE. The entire CDR3 protein is CASSFPGQGYEQYF.

Note on this clone: With the read ending 3 residues before the CDR3 end, the germline J gene is used to fill in that end. Other DNA sequences in this sample translate to the same CDR3. V and J are TRBV30 and TRBJ2-7; D not resolved. The V and J ends lost 1 base and 3 bases respectively, with 10 bases between them. Germline CDR1 and CDR2: GTSNPN and SVGIG (reference sequence). The CDR3 length is 13 residues. The part of the CDR3 DNA that was read is TGTGCCTGGAGTGGGTCCGGCGGCTACGAG. Translated: CAWSGSGGYE. The CDR3 reads in full as CAWSGSGGYEQYF.

As to this clone: The CDR3 goes on 3 residues after the read ends, and that part is filled in from the germline J gene. The V and J genes are TRBV30 and TRBJ1-6; D may be TRBD1 (5 bases). V was pared by 7 bases and J by 9 bases, with 16 bases between. CDR1 and CDR2 from the germline V gene are GTSNPN and SVGIG (reference sequence). CDR3 size: 13 residues. Incomplete CDR3 DNA: TGTGCCTCTACGGGGGGGTGGGTTTCACCC. Encoded protein: CASTGGWVSP. The full CDR3 is CASTGGWVSPLHF.

Regarding this clone: The read falls 3 residues short of the CDR3 end, and the missing part is taken from the germline J gene. The chain combines TRBV7-8 with TRBJ2-5; weak D call: TRBD2 (6 bases). Germline V lookup: CDR1 SGHVS, CDR2 FQNEAQ. V gave up 6 bases and J gave up 4 bases, with 21 bases separating them. This CDR3 comprises 16 residues. CDR3 DNA, as far as it was read: TGTGCCAGCAGGTACGGGACTTCCCAGCGTGGAGAGACC. Translated, it gives CASRYGTSQRGET. The entire CDR3 sequence reads CASRYGTSQRGETQYF.

On this clone itself: The missing CDR3 end, 3 residues past where the read stops, is filled in from the germline J gene. The chain links TRBV28 to TRBJ2-2, with TRBD1 identical over 8 bases. This CDR3 has 16 residues. In germline, CDR1 is MDHEN, CDR2 SYDVKM. With 10 bases clipped from V and 5 bases from J, the junction kept 15 bases outside the gene matches. The CDR3 DNA, read in part, is TGTGCCATCTCCCCAGACAGGGGTGGGAGGACCGGGGAG. Protein sequence: CAISPDRGGRTGE. The CDR3 in full is CAISPDRGGRTGELFF.